The 32 T cell receptor beta chains reported below all come from one sample, sequenced in a study of blood T cell repertoires in COVID-19. Produced via immunoSEQ multiplex PCR; TCRdb's table is partial and in-frame only. Among 150,000 or so clones listed, 87% were seen once. Sample: PBMCs or T cells enriched from blood (not recorded which). Receptors originate from a woman in her fifties or sixties who had recovered from COVID-19.

V is TRBV5-1 and J is TRBJ1-1, with 11 bases fitting TRBD1. The CDR3 covers 14 residues. The germline gives CDR1 SGHRS, CDR2 YFSETQ. The ends lost 3 bases at V and 4 bases at J; junction bases unmatched: 2. In DNA form, the CDR3 reads TGCGCCAGCAGCTCCGGGACAGGGGGCACTGAAGCTTTCTTT. It yields the protein CASSSGTGGTEAFF.

This chain links TRBV7-4 with TRBJ2-5; possibly TRBD2 for D (5 bases). Trimming removed 1 base at V and 1 base at J, with 10 bases between. The CDR3 contains 15 residues. CDR1 is SGHVT and CDR2 is SQSDAQ in the germline V gene. In DNA form, the CDR3 reads TGTGCCAGCAGCTTAGAATGCGGGCCCCAAGAGACCCAGTACTTC. As protein: CASSLECGPQETQYF.

As regards this clone: The junction shows a germline mismatch at one end, possibly a read error. V usage is TRBV2 and J usage is TRBJ1-2; TRBD1 might be the D (6 bases). The CDR3 is 15 amino acids. The V gene's germline CDR1 is SNHLY and CDR2 FYNNEI. The CDR3 nucleotides are TGTGCCAGCACTGAACAGGGCCTAACTCCCTACGGCTACACCTTC. This sequence encodes CASTEQGLTPYGYTF.

The gene calls are TRBV28 and TRBJ2-1, with TRBD2 matching 12 bases. Trimming took 4 bases from V and 5 from J; bases not matched to a gene: 9. Germline V lookup: CDR1 MDHEN, CDR2 SYDVKM. The CDR3 consists of 17 residues. Here the CDR3 reads CASSSSSGRAGDNEQFF. The CDR3 coding sequence is TGTGCCAGCAGTTCTTCTAGCGGGAGGGCCGGGGACAATGAGCAGTTCTTC.

The CDR3 DNA follows: TGCGCCAGCAGCCGCGAACCGGGACAGGGGAATGAAAAACTGTTTTTT. As protein: CASSREPGQGNEKLFF. The rearrangement joins TRBV4-3 to TRBJ1-4; the match to TRBD1 covers 10 bases. CDR1 is LGHNA, CDR2 YSLEER, per germline. CDR3 length equals 16 residues. The junction had 7 bases not matched to a gene; V was cut back by 4 bases and J by 5 bases.

This clone came up once. The chain recombines TRBV5-1 with TRBJ2-1; a possible D gene is TRBD2 (6 bases). CDR1 SGHRS and CDR2 YFSETQ come from the germline V gene. Trimming removed 6 bases at V and 5 bases at J, with 15 bases between. The CDR3 extends over 14 amino acids. CDR3 nucleotide sequence: TGCGCCAGCAACGAAGGAGGGAAAAACAATGAGCAGTTCTTC. Translated: CASNEGGKNNEQFF.

The gene calls are TRBV24-1 and TRBJ1-1, with D possibly being TRBD1 (5 bases). Germline assignment: CDR1 KGHDR and CDR2 SFDVKD. The CDR3 is made up of 11 amino acids. Trimming stripped 9 bases from V and 5 bases from J, with 9 bases between. The chain's CDR3 is CATRRGTEAFF. The CDR3 nucleotides read TGTGCCACCCGACGGGGGACTGAAGCTTTCTTT.

The chain joins TRBV7-2 to TRBJ1-3, with D perhaps matching TRBD1 (5 bases). Deletions cut 3 bases from V and 0 bases from J, with 12 bases between. Germline V gene sequence: CDR1 SGHTA, CDR2 FQGNSA. CDR3 length equals 16 residues. The CDR3 sequence is CASSLGPVNSGNTIYF. The CDR3 DNA reads as TGTGCCAGCAGCTTGGGGCCCGTGAACTCTGGAAACACCATATATTTT.

The V call is TRBV19, the J call TRBJ2-7; D is uncertain. The germline V gene has CDR1 LNHDA and CDR2 SQIVND (reference sequence). The CDR3 sequence is 13 residues long. Trimming shortened V by 6 bases and J by 4 bases, and 13 bases separated the two germline ends. For the CDR3, the DNA is TGTGCCAGTAGCCCAGCGACGCGGTACGAGCAGTACTTC. It codes for CASSPATRYEQYF.

The chain joins TRBV10-3 to TRBJ2-3; maybe TRBD1 (5 bases). The length of the CDR3 is 16 residues. Germline CDR1 and CDR2: ENHRY and SYGVKD. V gave up 3 bases and J gave up 3 bases, with 16 bases separating them. The CDR3 here is CAISEGHHPTTDTQYF. CDR3 nucleotide sequence: TGTGCCATCAGTGAAGGACACCATCCGACAACAGATACGCAGTATTTT.

V gene TRBV5-1 combines with J gene TRBJ1-4; 7 positions agree with TRBD1. The J segment lost 8 bases and the V segment lost 0 bases, leaving 4 bases of the junction unmatched. The germline V gene encodes CDR1 SGHRS and CDR2 YFSETQ. The CDR3 runs 14 residues. CDR3 sequence reads: CASSLGQGLEKLFF. Here the CDR3 DNA reads TGCGCCAGCAGCTTGGGACAGGGACTCGAAAAACTGTTTTTT.

In this sample, this clone turned up once. In DNA, the CDR3 is TGTGCCAGCAGCTTAAAAGGGGGAGAGTACGAGCAGTACTTC. Its translation: CASSLKGGEYEQYF. The chain is built from TRBV7-2 and TRBJ2-7; possibly TRBD1 for D (6 bases). The V gene lost 2 bases and the J gene lost 4 bases, with 12 bases spanning the gap. The CDR3 is made up of 14 amino acids. The V gene's germline CDR1 is SGHTA and CDR2 FQGNSA.

This chain connects TRBV27 to TRBJ2-1; D might be TRBD2 (7 bases). CDR1 and CDR2 (germline): MNHEY, SMNVEV (reference sequence). The CDR3 runs 15 residues. Deletions cut 7 bases from V and 9 bases from J, with 22 bases between. The CDR3 here is CASILGGGSNSEQFF. The DNA of the CDR3 is TGTGCCAGCATCCTAGGGGGGGGGTCCAATAGTGAGCAGTTCTTC.

The gene calls are TRBV19 and TRBJ1-4; D is possibly TRBD1 (6 bases). The CDR3 is made up of 18 amino acids. Trimming shortened V by 3 bases and J by 4 bases, and 21 bases separated the two germline ends. From germline, CDR1 is LNHDA and CDR2 SQIVND (reference sequence). The CDR3 DNA sequence: TGTGCCAGTAGTATCAGGACAGTCACCGCTTCGTTTAATGAAAAACTGTTTTTT. Encoded protein: CASSIRTVTASFNEKLFF.

The chain employs TRBV7-3 and TRBJ2-3, with TRBD2 identical over 7 bases. Germline CDR1 SGHTA, CDR2 FQGTGA. The CDR3 is 15 amino acids. Trimming took 6 bases from V and 0 from J; bases not matched to a gene: 6. The CDR3 sequence: CASSLLAVSTDTQYF. The CDR3 DNA reads TGTGCCAGCAGTCTCCTAGCGGTTAGCACAGATACGCAGTATTTT.

V gene TRBV15 combines with J gene TRBJ2-7, with a possible D match to TRBD1 (7 bases). Germline V gene sequence: CDR1 LNHNV, CDR2 YYDKDF (reference sequence). The CDR3 sequence is 14 residues long. The V gene lost 1 base and the J gene lost 6 bases, with 13 bases spanning the gap. The CDR3 sequence is CATSRVKQGGEQYF. DNA of the CDR3: TGTGCCACCAGCAGAGTCAAGCAGGGGGGCGAGCAGTACTTC.

Points on this clone: Other DNA sequences in the sample encode the same CDR3. The chain has TRBV6-5 and TRBJ1-2; TRBD1 is a possible D gene (6 bases). Germline assignment: CDR1 MNHEY and CDR2 SVGAGI. The CDR3 spans 13 residues. The germline V and J ends were trimmed by 2 bases and 6 bases, with 10 bases remaining between them. The CDR3: CASSYEWGHGYTF. The DNA of the CDR3 is TGTGCCAGCAGTTACGAGTGGGGGCATGGCTACACCTTC.

V and J are TRBV6-5 and TRBJ2-1; no reliable D call. Trimming took off 6 bases at V and 2 bases at J, with 11 bases between the two ends. The germline gives CDR1 MNHEY, CDR2 SVGAGI. The CDR3 is 14 amino acids. The CDR3 protein is CASSTVAAYNEQFF. The CDR3 DNA sequence: TGTGCCAGCAGCACAGTGGCCGCCTACAATGAGCAGTTCTTC.

CDR3 in amino acids: CASSSGTGGSDTQYF. CDR3 DNA: TGTGCCAGTAGTAGTGGGACAGGGGGGTCAGATACGCAGTATTTT. The rearrangement joins TRBV19 to TRBJ2-3; TRBD1 matches at 11 bases. The germline gives CDR1 LNHDA, CDR2 SQIVND (reference sequence). The CDR3 has 15 residues. Germline trimming cut 4 bases from V and 4 bases from J; bases unmatched to any gene: 4. The full variable domain, its missing parts supplied by reference TRBV19 and TRBJ2-3, is DGGITQSPKYLFRKEGQNVTLSCEQNLNHDAMYWYRQDPGQGLRLIYYSQIVNDFQKGDIAEGYSVSREKKESFPLTVTSAQKNPTAFYLCASSSGTGGSDTQYFGPGTRLTVL.

The chain carries TRBV11-2 and TRBJ2-5; D may be TRBD2 (5 bases). This CDR3 comprises 14 residues. Germline V gives CDR1 SGHAT, CDR2 FQNNGV. Trimming left V 4 bases short and J 6 bases short, with 15 bases between. CDR3 region: CASSSGGWRQTQYF. CDR3 DNA sequence: TGTGCCAGCAGCTCTGGTGGATGGAGGCAGACCCAGTACTTC.

This chain uses TRBV9 with TRBJ2-3, with 12 bases aligning to TRBD2. V dropped 5 bases and J dropped 2; count of bases not matched to a gene: 9. Germline V gene data show CDR1 as SGDLS and CDR2 as YYNGEE. This CDR3 is built from 17 residues. The CDR3 is CASSARLAGAPTDTQYF. CDR3 nucleotide sequence: TGTGCCAGCAGTGCCCGACTAGCGGGAGCACCCACAGATACGCAGTATTTT.

The rearrangement uses TRBV27 and TRBJ2-7; TRBD2 matches 8 bases. J gave up 2 bases and V 3 bases, and 3 bases lay outside the gene matches. The CDR3 length is 14 residues. From germline, CDR1 is MNHEY and CDR2 SMNVEV (reference sequence). For the CDR3, the DNA is TGTGCCAGCAGTTTTTCCGGGGGGGCCTACGAGCAGTACTTC. This translates into CASSFSGGAYEQYF.

The chain links TRBV7-8 to TRBJ2-7; TRBD2 matches 14 bases. Trimming cost V 3 bases and J 6 bases; bases outside gene matches: 7. The CDR3 consists of 16 residues. From germline, CDR1 is SGHVS and CDR2 FQNEAQ. The CDR3 loop reads CASSFQMTSGRGEQYF. CDR3 coding DNA: TGTGCCAGCAGCTTCCAAATGACTAGCGGGAGGGGCGAGCAGTACTTC.

This chain links TRBV19 with TRBJ2-2; D possibly corresponds to TRBD2 (5 bases). Per germline, CDR1 LNHDA and CDR2 SQIVND (reference sequence). V dropped 5 bases and J dropped 5 bases, with 12 bases sitting between them. This CDR3 is 14 amino acids long. CDR3 in DNA: TGTGCCAGTAGTTTACCGGGAAAGACCGGGGAGCTGTTTTTT. Its protein product is CASSLPGKTGELFF.

J is TRBJ1-1 and V is TRBV27; TRBD1 matches 8 bases. CDR3 size: 14 residues. J gave up 5 bases and V 2 bases, and 4 bases lay outside the gene matches. Germline values: CDR1 MNHEY, CDR2 SMNVEV (reference sequence). The CDR3 here is CASSLGRGLTEAFF. DNA for the CDR3: TGTGCCAGCAGTTTAGGCAGGGGGCTTACTGAAGCTTTCTTT.

This clone showed up just once. The V call is TRBV27, the J call TRBJ2-5; 7 nucleotides align to TRBD2. Germline CDR1 reads MNHEY; CDR2 reads SMNVEV (reference sequence). V shed 5 bases and J 4 bases; nucleotides not matched to a gene: 28. The CDR3 loop spans 21 amino acids. DNA of the CDR3: TGTGCCAGCAGTCCCAACACCGGAGTTGGGAAAGGGACTAACAGGCGAGAGACCCAGTACTTC. The encoded protein is CASSPNTGVGKGTNRRETQYF.

The chain has TRBV29-1 and TRBJ2-7, with a possible D match to TRBD1 (6 bases). This CDR3 contains 11 residues. Germline lookup yields CDR1 SQVTM and CDR2 ANQGSEA. V was clipped by 7 bases and J by 3 bases, with 10 bases between them. CDR3 in DNA: TGCAGCGCGGGACAAGACTACGAGCAGTACTTC. Translation: CSAGQDYEQYF.

This clone was seen only a few times. This sequence joins TRBV19 and TRBJ2-7, with a weak D call TRBD1 (7 bases). From germline, CDR1 is LNHDA and CDR2 SQIVND (reference sequence). The CDR3 loop spans 16 amino acids. The V gene lost 7 bases and the J gene lost 0 bases, with 19 bases spanning the gap. The CDR3, as DNA: TGTGCCAGTACCCCGGCGGGACAGAGATCCTCCTACGAGCAGTACTTC. Amino acids: CASTPAGQRSSYEQYF.

This clone was seen only once. The chain has TRBV11-3 and TRBJ2-5; the D gene is possibly TRBD2 (6 bases). The CDR3 sequence is 17 residues long. Germline V gives CDR1 SGHNT, CDR2 YENEEA. Trimming stripped 5 bases from V and 5 bases from J, with 24 bases between. CDR3 bases: TGTGCCAGCAGCGGAGGGCTCGGGACCCCGGGAGAGGAGACCCAGTACTTC. Amino acid sequence: CASSGGLGTPGEETQYF.

This chain connects TRBV27 to TRBJ1-5; D uncertain. Germline V gene data show CDR1 as MNHEY and CDR2 as SMNVEV (reference sequence). The CDR3 consists of 16 residues. Trimming cost V 5 bases and J 4 bases, with 18 bases left between them. In DNA, the CDR3 is TGTGCCAGCAGTGCCCGCGGCGGGCCTGGGAATCAGCCCCAGCATTTT. Translating gives CASSARGGPGNQPQHF.

V and J are TRBV30 and TRBJ1-5; D ambiguous. Trimming shortened V by 1 base and J by 3 bases, and 7 bases separated the two germline ends. The length of the CDR3 is 13 residues. From germline, CDR1 is GTSNPN and CDR2 SVGIG (reference sequence). CDR3 loop: CAWSAQDNQPQHF. CDR3 DNA sequence: TGTGCCTGGAGTGCGCAGGACAATCAGCCCCAGCATTTT.

The gene calls are TRBV6-4 and TRBJ2-7, with no clear D. This CDR3 is 14 amino acids long. Trimming took off 7 bases at V and 1 base at J, with 14 bases between the two ends. Per germline, CDR1 MRHNA and CDR2 SNTAGT. CDR3 nucleotides: TGTGCCAGCAAACCCGATCTCGCGTCCTACGAGCAGTACTTC. This encodes CASKPDLASYEQYF.